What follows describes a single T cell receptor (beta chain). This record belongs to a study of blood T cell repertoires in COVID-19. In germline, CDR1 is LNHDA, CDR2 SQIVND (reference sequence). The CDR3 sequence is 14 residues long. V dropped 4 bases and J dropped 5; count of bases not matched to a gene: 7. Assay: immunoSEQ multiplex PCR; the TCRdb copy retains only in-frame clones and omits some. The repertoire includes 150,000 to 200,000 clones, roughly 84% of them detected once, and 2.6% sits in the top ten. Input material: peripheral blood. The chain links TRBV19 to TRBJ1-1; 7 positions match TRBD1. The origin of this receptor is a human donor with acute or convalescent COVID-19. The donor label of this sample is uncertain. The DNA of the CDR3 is TGTGCCAGTAGTACGACAGGGCGAAGAACTGAAGCTTTCTTT. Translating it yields CASSTTGRRTEAFF.